The next 30 T cell receptor beta chains were all read from a single sample in a study of shared clonotypes between healthy human individuals. Clones were sequenced by immunoSEQ multiplex PCR, and TCRdb holds only the in-frame ones, with some missing. This sample has about 320,000 clones, with 87% found just once. Sequenced material: memory CD8+ T cells sorted from blood. Subset given: CD45RO+ cells pooled with CCR7-negative TemRA cells. The source is a young man in good health.

J is TRBJ2-7 and V is TRBV18; D gene ambiguous. Trimming cost V 3 bases and J 0 bases, with 9 bases left between them. Germline CDR1 is KGHSH and CDR2 is LQKENI. The CDR3 runs 14 residues. The CDR3 sequence: CASSPQDSSYEQYF. CDR3 sequence (DNA): TGTGCCAGCTCACCGCAGGATAGCTCCTACGAGCAGTACTTC.

The V and J genes are TRBV27 and TRBJ1-5, with 7 bases matching TRBD1. There are 13 residues in the CDR3. Germline V gene sequence: CDR1 MNHEY, CDR2 SMNVEV (reference sequence). The V gene end was trimmed by 5 bases and the J gene end by 4 bases; junction bases not matched to a gene: 2. The CDR3 region is CASSGDRNQPQHF. CDR3 DNA sequence: TGTGCCAGCAGTGGGGACAGAAATCAGCCCCAGCATTTT.

To note about this clone: An end of the junction differs from the germline gene, which may be a read error. The CDR3 bases are TGTGCCAGCAGAGAAGGGGGACTTACTCTCACAGATACGCAGTATTTT. Translating it yields CASREGGLTLTDTQYF. The V and J genes are TRBV2 and TRBJ2-3; D tentatively reads TRBD1 or TRBD2 (6 bases each). The CDR3 covers 16 residues. From germline, CDR1 is SNHLY and CDR2 FYNNEI. The variable domain in full, completed from reference TRBV2 and TRBJ2-3, reads EPEVTQTPSHQVTQMGQEVILRCVPISNHLYFYWYRQILGQKVEFLVSFYNNEISEKSEIFDDQFSVERPDGSNFTLKIRSTKLEDSAMYFCASREGGLTLTDTQYFGPGTRLTVL.

The chain couples TRBV29-1 to TRBJ2-7; D remains ambiguous. The ends were cut back, 4 bases at V and 1 base at J, with 17 bases in the middle. CDR1 is SQVTM and CDR2 is ANQGSEA in the germline V gene. The CDR3 loop spans 15 amino acids. The CDR3 DNA sequence: TGCAGCGTTGCTGGCGTAGGCGTCACTTCCTACGAGCAGTACTTC. As protein: CSVAGVGVTSYEQYF.

The table lists this clone with a count of one. This chain links TRBV5-4 with TRBJ2-1; TRBD2 matches at 7 bases. Germline trimming cut 4 bases from V and 5 bases from J; bases unmatched to any gene: 15. The CDR3 runs 17 residues. CDR1 is SGHNT and CDR2 is YYREEE in the germline V gene (reference sequence). CDR3 sequence: CASSPSLASSLDNEQFF. The CDR3 nucleotides read TGTGCCAGCAGCCCGTCACTAGCGTCCTCCTTGGACAATGAGCAGTTCTTC.

The gene calls are TRBV7-2 and TRBJ1-2; 7 nucleotides line up with TRBD1. CDR1 is SGHTA, CDR2 FQGNSA, per germline. This CDR3 has 19 amino acids. J was trimmed by 4 bases and V by 6 bases; bases with no gene match: 23. The CDR3 DNA follows: TGTGCCAGCAGTCGACGGCCGGGACAGCTAAAACCGAGGGGCTATGGCTACACCTTC. As protein: CASSRRPGQLKPRGYGYTF.

V gene TRBV5-8 combines with J gene TRBJ1-6, with a tentative D call TRBD1 (5 bases). Trimming removed 5 bases from V and 9 bases from J, with 24 bases in between. CDR1 and CDR2 (germline): SGHTS, YDEGEE. The CDR3 is made up of 17 amino acids. The CDR3 region is CASRSRGLTFFGSPLHF. DNA for the CDR3: TGTGCCAGCAGGTCTCGGGGCCTCACTTTTTTCGGTTCACCCCTCCACTTT.

The CDR3 loop reads CAAKEGLSKGTQYF. For the CDR3, the DNA is TGTGCCGCTAAAGAGGGCCTATCGAAGGGTACGCAGTATTTT. V gene TRBV4-2 combines with J gene TRBJ2-3; a weak D match, TRBD2 (5 bases). Trimming pared 11 bases from V and 8 bases from J, leaving 23 bases between. Germline values: CDR1 LGHNA, CDR2 YNFKEQ. The CDR3 has 14 residues.

V is TRBV9 and J is TRBJ2-5; D call uncertain. In germline, CDR1 is SGDLS, CDR2 YYNGEE. V shed 0 bases and J shed 3 bases, with 12 bases lying between them. This CDR3 has 15 amino acids. The CDR3 loop reads CASSVDTSREETQYF. The CDR3 DNA is TGTGCCAGCAGCGTAGATACGTCCCGGGAAGAGACCCAGTACTTC.

The chain uses TRBV27 and TRBJ2-1; D call uncertain. Germline V gene sequence: CDR1 MNHEY, CDR2 SMNVEV (reference sequence). There are 15 residues in the CDR3. V lost 0 bases to trimming and J lost 4 bases, with 10 bases between them. CDR3 sequence: CASSLSHEGYNEQFF. CDR3 bases: TGTGCCAGCAGTTTATCCCACGAAGGATACAATGAGCAGTTCTTC.

This clone appeared a single time. V and J are TRBV15 and TRBJ2-1; no clear D. Germline V gene sequence: CDR1 LNHNV, CDR2 YYDKDF (reference sequence). V shed 8 bases and J shed 2 bases, with 19 bases lying between them. The CDR3 sequence is 16 residues long. The CDR3 protein is CATEIIEEFAYNEQFF. CDR3 DNA sequence: TGTGCCACCGAGATCATCGAGGAGTTCGCCTACAATGAGCAGTTCTTC.

The rearrangement links TRBV11-2 to TRBJ1-6; maybe TRBD1 (5 bases). The V gene lost 1 base and the J gene lost 7 bases, with 14 bases spanning the gap. This CDR3 contains 16 residues. Per the germline V gene, CDR1 is SGHAT and CDR2 is FQNNGV. The chain's CDR3 is CASSLGIRAVNSPLHF. The CDR3 region has the DNA TGTGCCAGCAGCTTAGGTATCAGGGCCGTCAATTCACCCCTCCACTTT.

J is TRBJ2-3 and V is TRBV30; D uncertain. The CDR3 sequence is 12 residues long. V was clipped by 3 bases and J by 2 bases, with 6 bases between them. Germline V gene lookup returns CDR1 GTSNPN and CDR2 SVGIG (reference sequence). In DNA form, the CDR3 reads TGTGCCTGGAGGGTGGACACAGATACGCAGTATTTT. Translating gives CAWRVDTDTQYF.

J is TRBJ1-2 and V is TRBV27; tentatively, D is TRBD1 (5 bases). In germline, CDR1 is MNHEY, CDR2 SMNVEV (reference sequence). Trimming cost V 4 bases and J 3 bases, with 9 bases left between them. The CDR3 covers 13 residues. This CDR3 is CASSWDGYYGYTF. The CDR3, as DNA: TGTGCCAGCAGTTGGGACGGATACTATGGCTACACCTTC.

This chain joins TRBV21-1 and TRBJ2-1; the table gives TRBD1 as D, unverified against the DNA. TRBV21-1 is a pseudogene. This CDR3 has 13 amino acids. The CDR3 reads CASSAQANNEQFF. In DNA form, the CDR3 reads TGTGCCAGCAGCGCTCAGGCGAACAATGAGCAGTTCTTC.

The chain is built from TRBV10-1 and TRBJ1-3; tentative D call: TRBD1 (5 bases). Deletions cut 4 bases from V and 4 bases from J, with 8 bases between. This CDR3 is 13 amino acids long. Germline-derived CDR1 and CDR2 are WNHNN and SYGVQD (reference sequence). The CDR3 DNA reads TGCGCCAGCAGTGGGGAGGGGGGAAACACCATATATTTT. Protein sequence: CASSGEGGNTIYF.

The chain employs TRBV5-1 and TRBJ2-5, with TRBD1 matching over 7 bases. This CDR3 has 20 residues. V gave up 2 bases and J gave up 1 base; unmatched junction bases: 20. CDR1 and CDR2 from the germline V gene are SGHRS and YFSETQ. The CDR3 DNA sequence: TGCGCCAGCAGCTTTGGCCTTCACCGAATAGACAGGGAAACCCAAGAGACCCAGTACTTC. Amino acids: CASSFGLHRIDRETQETQYF.

The chain carries TRBV6-4 and TRBJ2-2; 9 bases are shared with TRBD2. V shed 2 bases, J shed 8 bases, and the junction held 9 bases outside the gene matches. The V gene's germline CDR1 is MRHNA and CDR2 SNTAGT. The CDR3 consists of 16 residues. CDR3 sequence: CASSDGLAGTEGELFF. The CDR3 DNA sequence: TGTGCCAGCAGTGACGGGCTAGCGGGAACGGAGGGGGAGCTGTTTTTT.

This clone occurred once. Other nucleotide sequences from this sample produce the same CDR3. This chain uses TRBV7-9 with TRBJ2-1; 8 bases line up with TRBD2. Germline values: CDR1 SEHNR, CDR2 FQNEAQ (reference sequence). This CDR3 has 16 amino acids. V trimming: 5 bases; J trimming: 6 bases; junction bases outside the gene matches: 12. The CDR3 here is CASSPRGAGGTNEQFF. The CDR3 DNA follows: TGTGCCAGCAGCCCCAGAGGGGCGGGAGGAACCAATGAGCAGTTCTTC.

This rearrangement joins TRBV4-1 to TRBJ1-2; no clear D. V was pared by 1 base and J by 8 bases, with 11 bases between. In germline, CDR1 is MGHRA, CDR2 YSYEKL. The CDR3 is 13 residues long. In nucleotides, the CDR3 is TGCGCCAGCAGCCAAGGGCAGAGGCTCGGCTACACCTTC. As protein: CASSQGQRLGYTF.

The DNA of the CDR3 is TGTGCCAGCAGCTTTTGGGACGGATTAAACTACACCTTC. Translation gives CASSFWDGLNYTF. The rearrangement links TRBV5-4 to TRBJ1-2; D possibly corresponds to TRBD1 (5 bases). This CDR3 contains 13 residues. Germline loops: CDR1 SGHNT, CDR2 YYREEE (reference sequence). V shed 2 bases and J shed 10 bases, with 15 bases lying between them.

The chain couples TRBV28 to TRBJ2-4, with TRBD2 as a possible D gene (5 bases). This CDR3 contains 14 residues. Per the germline V gene, CDR1 is MDHEN and CDR2 is SYDVKM. Deletions cut 5 bases from V and 4 bases from J, with 12 bases between. The CDR3 DNA sequence: TGTGCCAGCAGTAAACACACGGGAAAAAACATTCAGTACTTC. Residues: CASSKHTGKNIQYF.

The chain is built from TRBV4-3 and TRBJ2-7; D gene ambiguous. V lost 0 bases, J lost 3 bases, and 9 bases lay in between. The germline CDR1 and CDR2 sequences are LGHNA and YSLEER. CDR3 size: 14 residues. CDR3 coding DNA: TGCGCCAGCAGCCAAGAAGAAGGCGTCTACGAGCAGTACTTC. Translating gives CASSQEEGVYEQYF.

This chain links TRBV10-2 with TRBJ2-1, with 9 bases lining up with TRBD2. The CDR3 contains 20 residues. With V trimmed by 4 bases and J by 7 bases, 23 bases remained unmatched. Germline V gives CDR1 WSHSY, CDR2 SAAADI. CDR3: CASSGLFQPRRGGRWNEQFF. DNA of the CDR3: TGCGCCAGCAGTGGGCTTTTTCAACCTCGGCGGGGGGGACGCTGGAATGAGCAGTTCTTC.

The V and J genes are TRBV6-1 and TRBJ2-7, with D possibly matching TRBD1 (5 bases). Germline-derived CDR1 and CDR2 are MNHNS and SASEGT. This CDR3 comprises 12 residues. Trimming cost V 6 bases and J 6 bases, with 12 bases left between them. For the CDR3, the DNA is TGTGCCAGCAGACCCGTGGGGCTCGAGCAGTACTTC. It translates to CASRPVGLEQYF.

The V gene is TRBV2, the J gene TRBJ2-3, with D perhaps matching TRBD2 (6 bases). Trimming stripped 4 bases from V and 10 bases from J, with 21 bases between. Germline lookup yields CDR1 SNHLY and CDR2 FYNNEI. This CDR3 region has 15 residues. This CDR3 reads CASSVSGSSGVAQYF. The CDR3 nucleotides are TGTGCCAGCAGTGTATCGGGGAGTAGCGGTGTTGCGCAGTATTTT.

The gene calls are TRBV4-1 and TRBJ2-3; D unclear. Germline CDR1 is MGHRA and CDR2 is YSYEKL. This CDR3 has 15 amino acids. Trimming shortened V by 0 bases and J by 2 bases, and 9 bases separated the two germline ends. The CDR3 DNA sequence: TGCGCCAGCAGCCAAGAACCAGCGCTCACAGATACGCAGTATTTT. Translated, it gives CASSQEPALTDTQYF.

V is TRBV7-9 and J is TRBJ2-7; TRBD2 agrees at 8 bases. The V segment lost 4 bases and the J segment 0 bases; nucleotides outside the gene matches: 8. Germline values: CDR1 SEHNR, CDR2 FQNEAQ (reference sequence). The CDR3 runs 16 residues. CDR3 in DNA: TGTGCCAGCAGCTCCAATAGCGGGACCGTCTCCTACGAGCAGTACTTC. Amino acids: CASSSNSGTVSYEQYF.

The chain links TRBV5-1 to TRBJ1-3; D is possibly TRBD1 (6 bases). Germline V lookup: CDR1 SGHRS, CDR2 YFSETQ. V was cut by 3 bases and J by 4 bases, with 14 bases left in between. This CDR3 spans 15 amino acids. The CDR3 is CASSYEGGLGNTIYF. CDR3 in DNA: TGCGCCAGCAGCTATGAAGGGGGATTAGGAAACACCATATATTTT.

The rearrangement uses TRBV7-8 and TRBJ2-1, with 8 nucleotides matching TRBD2. Germline V gives CDR1 SGHVS, CDR2 FQNEAQ. The CDR3 spans 17 residues. J lost 4 bases, V lost 1 base, and 9 bases had no gene match. The DNA for the CDR3 is TGTGCCAGCAGCTTAGTTCCGGGACTAGAGGGGTACAATGAGCAGTTCTTC. It is translated as CASSLVPGLEGYNEQFF.